This TCR beta chain was identified in a study of blood T cell repertoires in COVID-19. About the research overall: COVID-19 samples, acute and convalescent, were from the United States, Italy and Spain.

The CDR3 contains 12 residues. Germline V lookup: CDR1 DFQATT, CDR2 SNEGSKA (reference sequence). Trimming pared 3 bases from V and 2 bases from J, leaving 7 bases between. Per the original methods: Researchers report that nucleated cell counts were estimated from reference gene primer amplification. TCRdb's table, derived via immunoSEQ multiplex PCR, lists solely in-frame clones and lacks some. V, J and clone size reflect that table, while D and trimming were determined from the DNA. Of fewer than 400,000 clones in the sample, about 87% were seen once. Individuals aged about 18 to 89 years were recruited from around 22 US areas. All recovered Cohort 3 donors got two negative PCRs, got clearance, or saw symptom resolution.

This chain connects TRBV20-1 to TRBJ2-5; unclear D gene. Sequenced input: PBMCs or T cells enriched from blood (not recorded which). This sequence originates from a man under 40 who had recovered from COVID-19. CDR3 sequence: CSASVEQETQYF. CDR3 in DNA: TGCAGTGCTAGTGTCGAGCAAGAGACCCAGTACTTC.